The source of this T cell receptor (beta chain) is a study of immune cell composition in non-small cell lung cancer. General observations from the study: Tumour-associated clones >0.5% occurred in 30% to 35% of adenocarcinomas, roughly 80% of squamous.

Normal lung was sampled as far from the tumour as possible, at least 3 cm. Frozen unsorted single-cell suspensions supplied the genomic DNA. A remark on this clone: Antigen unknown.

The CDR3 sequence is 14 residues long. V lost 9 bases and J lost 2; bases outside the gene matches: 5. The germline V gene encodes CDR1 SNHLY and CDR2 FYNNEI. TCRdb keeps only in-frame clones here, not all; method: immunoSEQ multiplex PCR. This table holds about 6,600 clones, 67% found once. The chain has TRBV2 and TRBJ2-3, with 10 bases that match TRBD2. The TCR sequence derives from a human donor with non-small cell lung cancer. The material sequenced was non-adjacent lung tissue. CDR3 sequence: CASKRGGVTDTQYF. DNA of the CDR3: TGTGCCAGTAAGCGGGGGGGCGTCACAGATACGCAGTATTTT.